This T cell receptor (beta chain) was captured by sequencing in a study of cytomegalovirus exposure and HLA in healthy donors. Study results and caveats: Association with HLA alleles at 0.05 false discovery rate was found for 15,000 to 20,000 TCR beta sequences in a later analysis.

The PCR made use of 60 Vbeta and 13 Jbeta primers. Generated by immunoSEQ multiplex PCR, the TCRdb table keeps only in-frame clones and is missing some. The sample carries 210,000 or so clones, 75% to 80% recorded once. Concerning this clone: Antigen: not known. Distinct nucleotide sequences in the sample also encode this CDR3.

The clonotype was recovered from a young man in good health and CMV-seronegative. The source material was PBMCs.

The CDR3 DNA sequence: TGTGCCAGCAGCTTAACGGGCCGGACCGGGGAGCTGTTTTTT. Amino acid sequence: CASSLTGRTGELFF. The chain combines TRBV7-3 with TRBJ2-2; D uncertain. With 0 bases removed from V and 5 bases from J, the gap between germline ends came to 7 bases. The CDR3 spans 14 residues. Germline CDR1 is SGHTA and CDR2 is FQGTGA.